The 21 T cell receptor beta chains below were found in one sample sequenced in a study of blood T cells in healthy people across ages. Then a second PCR, running roughly 7 to 12 cycles, was carried out with a sample-barcoded 5' primer and a J-beta primer mix. One entry per CDR3 protein results from TCRdb running MiXCR on the 5' RACE reads. The sample lists some 860,000 distinct CDR3 sequences; about 61% were seen once. Sequences were obtained from blood. These receptors were collected from a man between 40 and 49 years old in good health.

The chain joins TRBV2 to TRBJ2-1, with 8 bases matching TRBD2. Germline lookup yields CDR1 SNHLY and CDR2 FYNNEI. The V and J ends lost 5 bases and 5 bases, in that order; junction bases with no gene match: 8. The CDR3 extends over 15 amino acids. The CDR3 coding sequence is TGTGCCAGCAGTTTAAGCGGGAGTGGGAACAATGAGCAGTTCTTC. Protein product: CASSLSGSGNNEQFF.

This chain uses TRBV6-6 with TRBJ2-5, with no clear D. The germline V gene encodes CDR1 MNHNY and CDR2 SVGAGI (reference sequence). The CDR3 is 15 residues long. V lost 3 bases and J 5 bases, leaving 16 bases between the germline ends. The CDR3 loop is CASSYIGLGYETQYF. CDR3 coding DNA: TGTGCCAGCAGTTATATTGGGCTGGGGTACGAGACCCAGTACTTC.

The chain links TRBV12-3 or TRBV12-4 to TRBJ2-1, with 10 bases that match TRBD1. The CDR3 consists of 15 residues. Trimming removed 3 bases from V and 9 bases from J; junction bases left unmatched: 8. CDR3: CASSFPGTGVIEQFF. As DNA, the CDR3 is TGTGCCAGCAGTTTCCCCGGGACAGGGGTTATTGAGCAGTTCTTC.

This clonotype was observed a few times. The chain carries TRBV13 and TRBJ2-3, with 9 bases aligning to TRBD1. Germline loops: CDR1 PRHDT, CDR2 FYEKMQ (reference sequence). After removal of 4 bases from V and 0 bases from J, the junction contained 5 bases not matched to a gene. The length of the CDR3 is 16 residues. The chain's CDR3 is CASSSLGQGSTDTQYF. CDR3 DNA: TGTGCCAGCAGCTCCCTTGGACAGGGGAGCACAGATACGCAGTATTTT.

The CDR3 DNA sequence: TGTGCCAGCAGTTACTCTTGGACACCTAGCACAGATACGCAGTATTTT. Its translation is CASSYSWTPSTDTQYF. The chain is built from TRBV6-6 and TRBJ2-3; possible D gene TRBD1, 5 bases. V lost 0 bases and J 0 bases, leaving 10 bases between the germline ends. This CDR3 spans 16 amino acids. Looked up from germline, CDR1 is MNHNY and CDR2 is SVGAGI (reference sequence).

V usage is TRBV6-1 and J usage is TRBJ2-3, with 11 bases matching TRBD1. The CDR3 covers 13 residues. Germline V gene lookup returns CDR1 MNHNS and CDR2 SASEGT. The CDR3 sequence is CAVGQGAPDTQYF. CDR3 nucleotides: TGTGCGGTAGGACAGGGGGCTCCAGATACGCAGTATTTT.

The chain joins TRBV11-2 to TRBJ2-3, with 8 bases that match TRBD2. The length of the CDR3 is 18 residues. Germline V gene sequence: CDR1 SGHAT, CDR2 FQNNGV. Trimming took 1 base from V and 1 from J; bases not matched to a gene: 10. In nucleotides, the CDR3 is TGTGCCAGCAGCTTAGCCGCGCTTAGCGGGACCGGCACAGATACGCAGTATTTT. It specifies CASSLAALSGTGTDTQYF.

The table lists this clonotype with a few counts. The chain carries TRBV5-1 and TRBJ2-7, with D perhaps matching TRBD2 (5 bases). Germline V gene sequence: CDR1 SGHRS, CDR2 YFSETQ. V was clipped by 7 bases and J by 2 bases, with 13 bases between them. CDR3 length: 13 amino acids. For the CDR3, the DNA is TGCGCCAGCGCCGGACTTACCGCCTACGAGCAGTACTTC. This encodes CASAGLTAYEQYF. The full variable domain, with the rest looked up from reference TRBV5-1 and TRBJ2-7, is KAGVTQTPRYLIKTRGQQVTLSCSPISGHRSVSWYQQTPGQGLQFLFEYFSETQRNKGNFPGRFSGRQFSNSRSEMNVSTLELGDSALYLCASAGLTAYEQYFGPGTRLTVT.

This clonotype has only a few counts. The CDR3 DNA is TGTGCCAGCAGCACTTACGGGACAGGGAGTAGGCGCTACGAGCAGTACTTC. Amino acid sequence: CASSTYGTGSRRYEQYF. This chain links TRBV7-9 with TRBJ2-4, with 9 bases fitting TRBD1. The assigned J gene may be wrong: the sequence end matches TRBJ2-7 better. CDR3 length: 17 amino acids. Per germline, CDR1 SEHNR and CDR2 FQNEAQ (reference sequence).

This chain uses TRBV29-1 with TRBJ2-1; 12 nucleotides line up with TRBD2. The CDR3 totals 11 residues. Germline values: CDR1 SQVTM, CDR2 ANQGSEA. Trimming at V came to 6 bases and at J to 13 bases, leaving 4 bases not matched to a gene. Here the CDR3 DNA reads TGCAGCGTGGGGACTAGCGGGTCACAGTTCTTC. This translates into CSVGTSGSQFF.

This rearrangement joins TRBV4-3 to TRBJ2-1; TRBD2 matches at 9 bases. This CDR3 comprises 16 residues. Per the germline V gene, CDR1 is LGHNA and CDR2 is YSLEER. Germline trimming cut 4 bases from V and 6 bases from J; bases unmatched to any gene: 10. The CDR3 region has the DNA TGCGCCAGCAGCCTCTTCTTGCGGGGGGGCCGCAATGAGCAGTTCTTC. Its protein product is CASSLFLRGGRNEQFF.

CDR3 sequence: CASSSEGTSQRYGYTF. The CDR3 DNA sequence: TGTGCCAGCTCATCGGAGGGGACGAGTCAGCGGTATGGCTACACCTTC. The chain links TRBV18 to TRBJ1-2; maybe TRBD1 (5 bases). V was shortened by 5 bases and J by 5 bases, with 21 bases between the two germline ends. Per the germline V gene, CDR1 is KGHSH and CDR2 is LQKENI. The CDR3 length is 16 residues.

The V and J genes are TRBV7-9 and TRBJ2-7, with TRBD2 matching 7 bases. The trim removed 5 bases at V and 3 bases at J, leaving 10 bases unmatched. Germline values: CDR1 SEHNR, CDR2 FQNEAQ (reference sequence). CDR3 length: 15 amino acids. The CDR3 DNA reads TGTGCCAGCAGCCTAACGGCGGGAGCGGGCTACGAGCAGTACTTC. Encoded protein: CASSLTAGAGYEQYF.

The gene calls are TRBV27 and TRBJ1-4, with D unresolved. Trimming took off 6 bases at V and 0 bases at J, with 14 bases between the two ends. This CDR3 region has 16 residues. Germline CDR1 is MNHEY and CDR2 is SMNVEV (reference sequence). The CDR3 region is CASSRVPRATNEKLFF. CDR3 nucleotide sequence: TGTGCCAGCAGCCGCGTTCCCAGAGCAACTAATGAAAAACTGTTTTTT.

The gene calls are TRBV14 and TRBJ1-1; unclear D gene. This CDR3 region has 16 residues. Germline CDR1 SGHDN, CDR2 FVKESK. Trimming took 4 bases from V and 7 from J, leaving 22 bases between them. The CDR3 loop is CASSPTRVPRRREAFF. CDR3 coding DNA: TGTGCCAGCAGCCCGACAAGGGTCCCGCGGCGCCGTGAAGCTTTCTTT.

The rearrangement uses TRBV3-1 and TRBJ2-4, with a weak D call TRBD2 (5 bases). The assigned J gene may be wrong: the sequence end matches TRBJ2-5 better. Germline V lookup: CDR1 LGHDT, CDR2 YNNKEL (reference sequence). This CDR3 region has 15 residues. CDR3 sequence: CASSQVGEPPRTQYF. Here the CDR3 DNA reads TGTGCCAGCAGCCAAGTCGGGGAACCTCCCAGGACCCAGTACTTC.

This clonotype was picked up one time. This sequence joins TRBV4-1 and TRBJ1-2; D is perhaps TRBD1 (6 bases). V shed 4 bases and J shed 2 bases, with 17 bases lying between them. CDR3 length: 16 amino acids. CDR1 and CDR2 (germline): MGHRA, YSYEKL. CDR3 bases: TGCGCCAGCAGCCGTGGCGAGGGGGTCCACAACTATGGCTACACCTTC. Its translation is CASSRGEGVHNYGYTF.

The rearrangement links TRBV6-1 to TRBJ2-3; D is uncertain. Deletions cut 7 bases from V and 4 bases from J, with 15 bases between. Germline V gives CDR1 MNHNS, CDR2 SASEGT. This CDR3 comprises 14 residues. CDR3 protein: CASTWDTGPDTQYF. The CDR3 DNA sequence: TGTGCCAGCACCTGGGATACCGGCCCAGATACGCAGTATTTT.

This chain uses TRBV5-1 with TRBJ2-4, with D possibly being TRBD2 (5 bases). Trimming took 4 bases from V and 13 from J, leaving 21 bases between them. The length of the CDR3 is 14 residues. CDR1 and CDR2 (germline): SGHRS, YFSETQ. CDR3 bases: TGCGCCAGCAGCCTGGAGGCGGAGACGAGGCGGCAGTACTTC. As protein: CASSLEAETRRQYF.

V usage is TRBV20-1 and J usage is TRBJ2-5; D perhaps matches TRBD2 (6 bases). The germline V gene encodes CDR1 DFQATT and CDR2 SNEGSKA (reference sequence). The CDR3 runs to 14 residues. V dropped 1 base and J dropped 5 bases, with 14 bases sitting between them. DNA of the CDR3: TGCAGTGCTAGAGTGGGAGAGGGGAGGGAGACCCAGTACTTC. It is translated as CSARVGEGRETQYF.

The chain employs TRBV21-1 and TRBJ2-7. TRBV21-1 is a listed pseudogene. CDR3 length: 10 amino acids. The CDR3 bases are TGTGCCAGCAGCTTAAATGGTGTGTACTTC. This translates into CASSLNGVYF.